The 13 T cell receptor beta chains presented below share a single source sample, sequenced in a study of shared clonotypes between healthy human individuals. Sequenced by immunoSEQ multiplex PCR; TCRdb stores in-frame clones only, minus some. This table has about 1.4 million clones, 95% to 97% appearing once. Input material: naive CD4+ T cells sorted from blood. Documented subset: CD45RA+ positively selected. The receptors originated from a man aged 30-40 years in good health.

This clone was detected once. The chain carries TRBV28 and TRBJ2-1; D remains unclear. V lost 6 bases and J lost 1, with 10 bases in between. This CDR3 is built from 14 residues. From germline, CDR1 is MDHEN and CDR2 SYDVKM. CDR3: CASSVLQSYNEQFF. CDR3 in DNA: TGTGCCAGCAGCGTACTCCAATCCTACAATGAGCAGTTCTTC.

This clone was counted a single time. This chain uses TRBV9 with TRBJ2-4, with TRBD2 matching 11 bases. The CDR3 runs to 17 residues. Germline CDR1 reads SGDLS; CDR2 reads YYNGEE. Trimming removed 0 bases from V and 6 bases from J; junction bases left unmatched: 8. CDR3 sequence: CASSVGPTSGSGNIQYF. The CDR3 DNA sequence: TGTGCCAGCAGCGTAGGTCCCACTAGCGGGAGTGGAAACATTCAGTACTTC.

The V call is TRBV28, the J call TRBJ2-1, with a tentative D call TRBD2 (6 bases). The V end was cut by 5 bases, the J end by 4 bases, with 21 bases between. The CDR3 has 17 amino acids. CDR1 and CDR2 from the germline V gene are MDHEN and SYDVKM. The CDR3 coding sequence is TGTGCCAGCAGTCAATTTAGGTCTAGCGTCGGGTACAATGAGCAGTTCTTC. It is translated as CASSQFRSSVGYNEQFF.

This clone was seen a single time. V usage is TRBV7-2 and J usage is TRBJ2-2; D unresolved. Germline assignment: CDR1 SGHTA and CDR2 FQGNSA. The CDR3 consists of 15 residues. With 5 bases removed from V and 2 bases from J, the gap between germline ends came to 12 bases. The CDR3 DNA follows: TGTGCCAGCAGCCCTTTCGTCTTTAACACCGGGGAGCTGTTTTTT. Its protein product is CASSPFVFNTGELFF.

The genes are TRBV6-1 and TRBJ2-1, with TRBD2 as a possible D gene (5 bases). V lost 2 bases to trimming and J lost 9 bases, with 8 bases between them. In germline, CDR1 is MNHNS, CDR2 SASEGT. CDR3 length equals 12 residues. The CDR3 region is CASSELAREQFF. CDR3 sequence (DNA): TGTGCCAGCAGTGAACTAGCACGTGAGCAGTTCTTC.

The V and J genes are TRBV7-3 and TRBJ2-5; TRBD2 aligns across 11 bases. The CDR3 contains 16 residues. In germline, CDR1 is SGHTA, CDR2 FQGTGA. Germline trimming cut 4 bases from V and 1 base from J; bases unmatched to any gene: 5. For the CDR3, the DNA is TGTGCCAGCAGCTCCCCCGGGACTAGCGGCCAAGAGACCCAGTACTTC. It translates to CASSSPGTSGQETQYF.

V is TRBV15 and J is TRBJ1-4, with D unclear. There are 16 residues in the CDR3. Trimming left V 0 bases short and J 0 bases short, with 8 bases between. Germline loops: CDR1 LNHNV, CDR2 YYDKDF (reference sequence). The CDR3 region has the DNA TGTGCCACCAGCAGAGATAGCCGGCCAACTAATGAAAAACTGTTTTTT. This translates into CATSRDSRPTNEKLFF.

The chain has TRBV11-2 and TRBJ2-7; D uncertain. Germline CDR1 reads SGHAT; CDR2 reads FQNNGV. The CDR3 covers 13 residues. Trimming pared 2 bases from V and 3 bases from J, leaving 8 bases between. CDR3 region: CASSLSHFYEQYF. The CDR3 nucleotides read TGTGCCAGCAGCTTAAGCCATTTCTACGAGCAGTACTTC.

The chain combines TRBV30 with TRBJ2-2, with no clear D. V lost 1 base and J lost 7, with 7 bases in between. CDR1 is GTSNPN and CDR2 is SVGIG in the germline V gene (reference sequence). The CDR3 totals 12 residues. This CDR3 is CAWSGGFGELFF. The CDR3 DNA follows: TGTGCCTGGAGTGGTGGGTTCGGGGAGCTGTTTTTT.

This clone occurred once. The rearrangement uses TRBV18 and TRBJ2-2; possibly TRBD1 or TRBD2 for D (5 bases each). Trimming removed 4 bases from V and 4 bases from J, with 7 bases in between. CDR3 length: 13 residues. Germline CDR1 is KGHSH and CDR2 is LQKENI. The CDR3 sequence is CASSRDLTGELFF. CDR3 sequence (DNA): TGTGCCAGCTCACGGGACCTCACCGGGGAGCTGTTTTTT.

V gene TRBV4-1 combines with J gene TRBJ2-5; D is unresolved. The length of the CDR3 is 15 residues. The V gene's germline CDR1 is MGHRA and CDR2 YSYEKL. The V end was cut by 1 base, the J end by 2 bases, with 11 bases between. The CDR3 nucleotides are TGCGCCAGCAGCCAAGTAGCAGTAGTTCAAGAGACCCAGTACTTC. It codes for CASSQVAVVQETQYF.

Points on this clone: This specimen includes other DNA sequences encoding the same CDR3. CDR3 sequence reads: CASSLVRGSYNEQFF. The CDR3 DNA is TGCGCCAGCAGCTTGGTCAGGGGCTCCTACAATGAGCAGTTCTTC. The gene calls are TRBV5-1 and TRBJ2-1, with D possibly being TRBD1 (6 bases). Trimming shortened V by 0 bases and J by 0 bases, and 7 bases separated the two germline ends. Germline values: CDR1 SGHRS, CDR2 YFSETQ. The CDR3 spans 15 residues.

The chain employs TRBV11-3 and TRBJ2-2; possibly TRBD1 or TRBD2 for D (6 bases each). The germline V and J ends were trimmed by 4 bases and 10 bases, with 19 bases remaining between them. CDR3 length: 15 residues. The germline gives CDR1 SGHNT, CDR2 YENEEA. The CDR3 bases are TGTGCCAGCAGCTCGGGGGCAAGGGGGTCCGAGGAGCTGTTTTTT. Protein: CASSSGARGSEELFF.